The clone carrying this T cell receptor beta chain appeared a few times. Its target is not known. Trimming removed 4 bases from V and 2 bases from J, with 14 bases in between. The V gene's germline CDR1 is LNHDA and CDR2 SQIVND (reference sequence). This CDR3 is 15 amino acids long. PCR employed 60 Vbeta and 13 Jbeta primers. In the original processing: A later analysis counted tens of millions of unique TCR beta chains, about 11 million shared. Sequencing used immunoSEQ multiplex PCR; TCRdb keeps in-frame clones, though not all of them. That table supplies the V and J calls and clone size; D and trimming were determined from the DNA. The data contain over 95,000 clones, roughly 69% of them seen just once; the ten biggest clones take up more than 2%. The sample comes from a study of cytomegalovirus exposure and HLA in healthy donors. Study-level points and caveats: In an earlier analysis, in under 700 donors, most V segments appeared productive either ~87% or ~30% of the time.

This sequence was found in a human donor in good health. The specimen sequenced was PBMCs. This chain connects TRBV19 to TRBJ1-1; TRBD1 is a possible D gene (6 bases). The CDR3 is CASSRRRGANTEAFF. DNA of the CDR3: TGTGCCAGTAGTAGACGCCGGGGGGCAAACACTGAAGCTTTCTTT. The whole variable domain, remainder taken from reference TRBV19 and TRBJ1-1, is DGGITQSPKYLFRKEGQNVTLSCEQNLNHDAMYWYRQDPGQGLRLIYYSQIVNDFQKGDIAEGYSVSREKKESFPLTVTSAQKNPTAFYLCASSRRRGANTEAFFGQGTRLTVV.